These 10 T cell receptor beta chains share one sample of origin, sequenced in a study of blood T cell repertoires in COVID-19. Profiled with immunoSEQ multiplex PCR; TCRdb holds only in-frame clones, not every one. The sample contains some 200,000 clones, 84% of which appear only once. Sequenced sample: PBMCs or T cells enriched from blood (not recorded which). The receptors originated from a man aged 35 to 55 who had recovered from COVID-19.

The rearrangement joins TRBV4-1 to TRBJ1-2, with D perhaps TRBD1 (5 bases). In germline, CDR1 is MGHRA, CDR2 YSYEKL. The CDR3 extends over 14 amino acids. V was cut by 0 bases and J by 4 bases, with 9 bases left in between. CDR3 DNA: TGCGCCAGCAGCCAAGAGGCAGGGCCCTATGGCTACACCTTC. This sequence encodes CASSQEAGPYGYTF.

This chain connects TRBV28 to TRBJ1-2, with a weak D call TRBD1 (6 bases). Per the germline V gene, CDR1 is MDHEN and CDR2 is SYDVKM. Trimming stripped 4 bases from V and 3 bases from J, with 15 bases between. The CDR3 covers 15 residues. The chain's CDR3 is CASSYSGAEDYGYTF. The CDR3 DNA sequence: TGTGCCAGCAGTTACTCAGGGGCAGAGGACTATGGCTACACCTTC.

CDR3 amino acids: CASSLGGLAGNQPQHF. The DNA of the CDR3 is TGTGCCAGCAGCTTAGGAGGGCTAGCAGGCAATCAGCCCCAGCATTTT. The chain recombines TRBV7-9 with TRBJ1-5, with D uncertain. Germline CDR1 and CDR2: SEHNR and FQNEAQ (reference sequence). CDR3 length: 16 amino acids. Trimming took off 1 base at V and 2 bases at J, with 12 bases between the two ends.

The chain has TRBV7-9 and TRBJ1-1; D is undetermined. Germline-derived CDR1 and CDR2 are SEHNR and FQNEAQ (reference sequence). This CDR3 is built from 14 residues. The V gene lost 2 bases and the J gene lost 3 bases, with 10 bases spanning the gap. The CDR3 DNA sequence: TGTGCCAGCAGCTTATACGGGTCGGACACTGAAGCTTTCTTT. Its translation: CASSLYGSDTEAFF.

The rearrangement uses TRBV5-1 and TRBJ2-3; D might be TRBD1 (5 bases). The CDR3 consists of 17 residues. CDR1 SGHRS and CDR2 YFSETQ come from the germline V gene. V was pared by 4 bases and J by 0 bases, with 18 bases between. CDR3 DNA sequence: TGCGCCAGCAGCCGAGGACATGTAGATCAGAGCACAGATACGCAGTATTTT. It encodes CASSRGHVDQSTDTQYF.

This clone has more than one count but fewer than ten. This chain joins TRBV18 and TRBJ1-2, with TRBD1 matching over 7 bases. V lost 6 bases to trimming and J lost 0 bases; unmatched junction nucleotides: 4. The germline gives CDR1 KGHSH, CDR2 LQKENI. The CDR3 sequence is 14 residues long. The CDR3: CASSRDSPNYGYTF. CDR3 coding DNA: TGTGCCAGCTCCCGGGACAGCCCTAACTATGGCTACACCTTC.

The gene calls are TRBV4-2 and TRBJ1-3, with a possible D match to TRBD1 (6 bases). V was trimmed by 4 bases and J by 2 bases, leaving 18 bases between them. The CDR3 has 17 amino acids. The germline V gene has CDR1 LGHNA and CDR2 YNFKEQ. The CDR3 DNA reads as TGTGCCAGCAGCCGAGTCAATCCCGGGACAACTGGAAACACCATATATTTT. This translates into CASSRVNPGTTGNTIYF.

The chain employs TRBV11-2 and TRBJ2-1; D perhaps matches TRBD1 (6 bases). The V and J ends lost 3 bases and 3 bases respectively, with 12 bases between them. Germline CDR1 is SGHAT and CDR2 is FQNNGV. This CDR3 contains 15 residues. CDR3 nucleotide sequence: TGTGCCAGCAGCTTCTCGTTAGGGGGCTACAATGAGCAGTTCTTC. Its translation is CASSFSLGGYNEQFF.

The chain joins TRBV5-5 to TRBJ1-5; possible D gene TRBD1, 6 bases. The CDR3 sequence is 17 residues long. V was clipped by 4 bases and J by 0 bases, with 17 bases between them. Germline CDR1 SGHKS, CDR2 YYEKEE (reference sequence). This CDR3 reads CASSTTGSSNSNQPQHF. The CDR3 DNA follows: TGTGCCAGCAGCACTACAGGGTCCTCAAATAGCAATCAGCCCCAGCATTTT.

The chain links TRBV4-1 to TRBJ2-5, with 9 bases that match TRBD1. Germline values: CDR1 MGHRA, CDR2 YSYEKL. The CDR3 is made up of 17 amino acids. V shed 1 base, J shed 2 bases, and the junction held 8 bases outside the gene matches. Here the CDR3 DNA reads TGCGCCAGCAGCCAAGTAAAACAGGGGGCCGGGCAAGAGACCCAGTACTTC. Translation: CASSQVKQGAGQETQYF.